The present T cell receptor (beta chain) was sequenced within a study of neurological immune-mediated disorders. General study results and limits: While HTLV-1-associated myelopathy showed the greatest TCR clonal expansion, multiple sclerosis showed the least, falling below healthy controls. The absence of shared CDR3 amino acid sequences among expanded clones across subjects suggests private repertoires in all groups.

Time point indicated: technical triplicate 2. The cDNA came from 5'RACE, which used 10-nucleotide random UMIs. In TCRdb, the 5' RACE reads were re-called with MiXCR into one record per CDR3 protein. This sample has about 59,000 distinct CDR3 sequences, with about 24% found just once. V was cut by 4 bases and J by 9 bases, with 26 bases left in between. CDR1 and CDR2 from the germline V gene are SGHRS and YFSETQ. The CDR3 consists of 17 residues. This clonotype was seen ten or more times. Its antigen remains unknown. Sequencing was carried out using PBMCs. The chain combines TRBV5-1 with TRBJ2-1, with D tentatively TRBD1 or TRBD2 (7 bases each). This clonotype was sampled from a man aged 60 to 75 with HTLV-1-associated myelopathy (HAM/TSP). This chain's CDR3 is CASSQGGRAPLAIEQFF. The DNA for the CDR3 is TGCGCCAGCAGCCAAGGGGGCAGGGCCCCACTAGCGATTGAGCAGTTCTTC.